This T cell receptor beta chain derives from a study of T cells after yellow fever vaccination. V gave up 7 bases and J gave up 4 bases; unmatched junction bases: 13. The CDR3 runs 16 residues. Per germline, CDR1 SGHAT and CDR2 FQNNGV. A single record per CDR3 protein comes from TCRdb applying MiXCR to the 5' RACE reads. The sample has 70,000 to 80,000 distinct CDR3 sequences, more than 5.5% seen once. This clonotype was observed many times. The sample in question was CD8+ T cells sorted from PBMCs, obtained 10 days after the first yellow fever vaccination. The J gene is TRBJ2-1, the V gene TRBV11-2; 7 bases are a match to TRBD2. The clonotype comes from a man aged 18 to 29 who received the YFV17D yellow fever vaccine. In nucleotides, the CDR3 is TGTGCCAGCACCTCCTGGGAGGGTAGATCTTACAATGAGCAGTTCTTC. Residues: CASTSWEGRSYNEQFF. Combining the CDR3 with reference TRBV11-2 and TRBJ2-1 gives the whole variable domain EAGVAQSPRYKIIEKRQSVAFWCNPISGHATLYWYQQILGQGPKLLIQFQNNGVVDDSQLPKDRFSAERLKGVDSTLKIQPAKLEDSAVYLCASTSWEGRSYNEQFFGPGTRLTVL.